The T cell receptor beta chain described here comes from a study of T cells in Graves' hyperthyroidism and ophthalmopathy. Amplification of TCR beta CDR3 regions was performed using RNA transcripts as template. HTBI primers were employed in a first-round RT-PCR of the TCR CDR3. MiXCR, applied by TCRdb to the multiplex PCR reads, yields one record per CDR3 protein. The table lists roughly 300,000 distinct CDR3 sequences, 21% of them singletons. This clonotype was picked up many times. V was shortened by 6 bases and J by 1 base, with 12 bases between the two germline ends. The CDR3 is 14 amino acids. Germline values: CDR1 MNHEY, CDR2 SMNVEV (reference sequence).

Source material: blood. The gene calls are TRBV27 and TRBJ1-1; possibly TRBD1 for D (5 bases). The origin of this receptor is a woman in her forties or fifties with Graves' hyperthyroidism. The CDR3 region is CASSGTGWNTEAFF. In DNA form, the CDR3 reads TGTGCCAGCAGCGGGACGGGGTGGAACACTGAAGCTTTCTTT.